The sample holds many counts of the clone carrying this T cell receptor beta chain. Described time point: newly diagnosed GD, antithyroid drugs for less than 3 months. PBMC-extracted RNA yielded the TCR library. Arm-PCR of CDR3 regions and iRepertoire HTBI primers were used to build TCR beta libraries. TCRdb independently ran MiXCR on the multiplex PCR reads; one entry per CDR3 protein. This table holds around 500,000 distinct CDR3 sequences, 15% to 20% found once. Looked up from germline, CDR1 is MNHEY and CDR2 is SVGEGT. V was cut by 0 bases and J by 5 bases, with 19 bases left in between. There are 17 residues in the CDR3. This specimen belongs to a study of regulatory T cells in long-lasting Graves disease. These data were also filed under a second study, of T cells in Graves' hyperthyroidism and ophthalmopathy. Turning to that study: Among clonotypes expanded in thyroid above 0.001, most were also found in blood.

Sample: peripheral blood mononuclear cells (PBMCs), taken at new diagnosis, from a patient treated with antithyroid drugs. This sequence was found in a woman aged 35 to 60 with Graves disease. The chain carries TRBV6-2 or TRBV6-3 and TRBJ2-5; TRBD2 might be the D (6 bases). CDR3 sequence (DNA): TGTGCCAGCAGTTACTCGACTACGGCGGGGTCGAGGGAGACCCAGTACTTC. This codes for CASSYSTTAGSRETQYF.